This T cell receptor (beta chain) comes out of a study of blood T cell repertoires in COVID-19. Study as a whole: Samples taken during acute and convalescent COVID-19 were collected in the United States, Italy and Spain. PBMCs, B-cell-depleted T cells, or T cells were the source of the cDNA or gDNA that made up the material.

V gave up 0 bases and J gave up 0 bases, with 6 bases separating them. This CDR3 is 14 amino acids long. CDR1 and CDR2 (germline): SGDLS, YYNGEE. This table comes from immunoSEQ multiplex PCR, and its TCRdb copy is limited to in-frame clones, with some not included. The table includes tens of thousands of clones, 65% to 80% detected once. The specimen was peripheral blood. This TCR came from a human donor with active or convalescent COVID-19. The donor label of this sample is uncertain. The V and J genes are TRBV9 and TRBJ1-1; D gene unclear. The CDR3, as DNA: TGTGCCAGCAGCGTAGGGGAGGTGAACACTGAAGCTTTCTTT. Translated, it gives CASSVGEVNTEAFF.